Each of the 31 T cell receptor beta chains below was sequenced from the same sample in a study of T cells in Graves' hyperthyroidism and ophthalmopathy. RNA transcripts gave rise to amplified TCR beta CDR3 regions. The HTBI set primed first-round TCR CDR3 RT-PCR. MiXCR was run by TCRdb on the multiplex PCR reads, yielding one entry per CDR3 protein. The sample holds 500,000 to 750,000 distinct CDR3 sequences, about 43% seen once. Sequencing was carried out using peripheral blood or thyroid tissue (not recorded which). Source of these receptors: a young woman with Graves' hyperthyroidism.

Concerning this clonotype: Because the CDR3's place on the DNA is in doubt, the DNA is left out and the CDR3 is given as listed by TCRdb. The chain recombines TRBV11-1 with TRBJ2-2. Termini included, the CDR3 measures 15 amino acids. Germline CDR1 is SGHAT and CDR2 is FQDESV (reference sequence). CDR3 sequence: CASSHETQYFGELFF.

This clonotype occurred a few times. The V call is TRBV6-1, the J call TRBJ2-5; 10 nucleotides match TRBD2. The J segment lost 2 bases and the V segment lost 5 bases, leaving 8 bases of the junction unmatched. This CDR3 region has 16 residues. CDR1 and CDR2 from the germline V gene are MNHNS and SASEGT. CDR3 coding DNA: TGTGCCAGCAGTCCCCCCCGAGCGGGAGGGCAAGAGACCCAGTACTTC. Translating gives CASSPPRAGGQETQYF.

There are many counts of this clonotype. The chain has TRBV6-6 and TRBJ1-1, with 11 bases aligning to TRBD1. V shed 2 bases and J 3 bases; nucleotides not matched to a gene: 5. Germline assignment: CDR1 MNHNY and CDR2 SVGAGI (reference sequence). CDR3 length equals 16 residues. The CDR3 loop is CASSYQDRGQDTEAFF. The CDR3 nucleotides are TGTGCCAGCAGTTACCAGGACAGGGGGCAAGACACTGAAGCTTTCTTT.

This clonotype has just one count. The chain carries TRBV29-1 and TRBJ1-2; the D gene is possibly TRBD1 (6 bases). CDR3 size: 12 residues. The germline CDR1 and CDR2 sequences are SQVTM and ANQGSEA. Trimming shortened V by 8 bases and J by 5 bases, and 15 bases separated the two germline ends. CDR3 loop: CSSYGRGYGYTF. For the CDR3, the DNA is TGCAGCAGTTACGGGAGGGGGTATGGCTACACCTTC.

CDR3 in amino acids: CASVDRDLETQYF. The CDR3 DNA follows: TGTGCCAGCGTGGATCGGGACTTGGAGACCCAGTACTTC. V gene TRBV2 combines with J gene TRBJ2-5, with D tentatively TRBD2 (6 bases). Germline V CDR1 and CDR2: SNHLY, FYNNEI. The CDR3 has 13 amino acids. Trimming removed 8 bases at V and 5 bases at J, with 15 bases between.

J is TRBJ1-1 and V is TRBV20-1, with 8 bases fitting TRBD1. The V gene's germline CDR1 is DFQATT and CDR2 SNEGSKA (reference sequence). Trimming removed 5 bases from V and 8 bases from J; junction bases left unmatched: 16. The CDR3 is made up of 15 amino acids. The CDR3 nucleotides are TGCAGTGCTGAACAGGGGGGCTGGGACGAACTCGAAGCTTTCTTT. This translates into CSAEQGGWDELEAFF.

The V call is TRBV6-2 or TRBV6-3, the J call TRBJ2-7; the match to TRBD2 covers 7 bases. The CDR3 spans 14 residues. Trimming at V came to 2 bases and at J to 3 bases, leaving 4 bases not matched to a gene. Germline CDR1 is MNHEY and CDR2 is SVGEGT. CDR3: CASSYGLADYEQYF. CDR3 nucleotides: TGTGCCAGCAGTTACGGTCTAGCGGACTACGAGCAGTACTTC.

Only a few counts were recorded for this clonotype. CDR3 coding DNA: TGTGCCAGCAGCCAATTCCCGGCCGGGGATTCACCCCTCCACTTT. This encodes CASSQFPAGDSPLHF. The rearrangement joins TRBV3-1 to TRBJ1-6; D is unclear. This CDR3 spans 15 amino acids. The germline V gene has CDR1 LGHDT and CDR2 YNNKEL (reference sequence). V lost 2 bases to trimming and J lost 8 bases, with 13 bases between them.

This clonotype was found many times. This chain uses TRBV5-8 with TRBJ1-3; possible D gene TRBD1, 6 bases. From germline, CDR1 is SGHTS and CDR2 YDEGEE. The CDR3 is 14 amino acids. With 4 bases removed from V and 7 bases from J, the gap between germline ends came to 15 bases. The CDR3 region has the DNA TGTGCCAGCAGCCCAGACTCGAGGGGGAACACCATATATTTT. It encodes CASSPDSRGNTIYF.

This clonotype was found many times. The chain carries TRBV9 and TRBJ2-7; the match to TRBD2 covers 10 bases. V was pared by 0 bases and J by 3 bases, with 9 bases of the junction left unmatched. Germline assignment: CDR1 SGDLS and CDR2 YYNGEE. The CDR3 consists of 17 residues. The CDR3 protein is CASSVAASGRLSYEQYF. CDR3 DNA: TGTGCCAGCAGCGTAGCAGCTAGCGGGAGACTGAGCTACGAGCAGTACTTC.

CDR3 sequence reads: CASMGQGRLSSYEQYF. CDR3 DNA sequence: TGTGCCAGTATGGGACAGGGGCGCCTGAGCTCCTACGAGCAGTACTTC. The chain couples TRBV25-1 to TRBJ2-7; 10 bases are shared with TRBD1. The CDR3 runs 16 residues. The trim removed 9 bases at V and 0 bases at J, leaving 11 bases unmatched. CDR1 is MGHDK, CDR2 SYGVNS, per germline.

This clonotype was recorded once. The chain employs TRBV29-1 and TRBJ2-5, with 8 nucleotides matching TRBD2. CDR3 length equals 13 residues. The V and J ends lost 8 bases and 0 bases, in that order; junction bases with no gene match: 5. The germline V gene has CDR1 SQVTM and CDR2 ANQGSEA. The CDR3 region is CSSLAGNQETQYF. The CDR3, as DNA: TGCAGCTCCTTAGCGGGGAACCAAGAGACCCAGTACTTC.

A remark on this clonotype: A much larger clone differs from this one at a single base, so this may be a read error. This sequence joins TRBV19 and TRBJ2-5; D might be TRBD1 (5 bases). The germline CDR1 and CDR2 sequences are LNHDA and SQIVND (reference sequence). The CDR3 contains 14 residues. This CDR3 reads CASGMSAGQETQYF. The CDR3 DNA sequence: TGTGCCAGTGGTATGTCGGCAGGGCAAGAGACCCAGTACTTC.

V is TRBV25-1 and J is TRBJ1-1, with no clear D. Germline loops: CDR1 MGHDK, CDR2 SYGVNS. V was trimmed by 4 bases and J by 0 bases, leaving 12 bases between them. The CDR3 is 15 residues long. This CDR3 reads CASSATSALNTEAFF. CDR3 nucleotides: TGTGCCAGCAGTGCTACCTCCGCCCTGAACACTGAAGCTTTCTTT. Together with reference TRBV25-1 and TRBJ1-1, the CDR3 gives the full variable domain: EADIYQTPRYLVIGTGKKITLECSQTMGHDKMYWYQQDPGMELHLIHYSYGVNSTEKGDLSSESTVSRIRTEHFPLTLESARPSHTSQYLCASSATSALNTEAFFGQGTRLTVV.

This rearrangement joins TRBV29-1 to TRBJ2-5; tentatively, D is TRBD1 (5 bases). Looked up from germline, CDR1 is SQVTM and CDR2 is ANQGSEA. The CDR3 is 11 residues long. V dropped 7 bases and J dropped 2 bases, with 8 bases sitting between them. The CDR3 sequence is CSGTHQETQYF. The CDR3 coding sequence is TGCAGCGGGACACATCAAGAGACCCAGTACTTC. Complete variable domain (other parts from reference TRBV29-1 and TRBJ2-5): SAVISQKPSRDICQRGTSLTIQCQVDSQVTMMFWYRQQPGQSLTLIATANQGSEATYESGFVIDKFPISRPNLTFSTLTVSNMSPEDSSIYLCSGTHQETQYFGPGTRLLVL.

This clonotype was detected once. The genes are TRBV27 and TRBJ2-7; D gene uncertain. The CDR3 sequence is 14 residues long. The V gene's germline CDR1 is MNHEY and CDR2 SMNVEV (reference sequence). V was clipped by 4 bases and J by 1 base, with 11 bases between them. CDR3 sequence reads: CASSSVGNSYEQYF. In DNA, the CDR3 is TGTGCCAGCAGTTCCGTGGGAAATTCCTACGAGCAGTACTTC.

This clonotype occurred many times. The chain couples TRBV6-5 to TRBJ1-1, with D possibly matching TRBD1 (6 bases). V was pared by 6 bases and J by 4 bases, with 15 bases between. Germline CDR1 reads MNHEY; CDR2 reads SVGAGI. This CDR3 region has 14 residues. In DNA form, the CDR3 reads TGTGCCAGCAGAGCTACCGTGGGGGCCACTGAAGCTTTCTTT. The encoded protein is CASRATVGATEAFF.

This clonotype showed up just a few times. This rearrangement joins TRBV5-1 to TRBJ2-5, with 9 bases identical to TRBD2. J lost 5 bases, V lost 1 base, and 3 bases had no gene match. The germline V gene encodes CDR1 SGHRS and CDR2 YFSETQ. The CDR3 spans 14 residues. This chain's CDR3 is CASSLISGRETQYF. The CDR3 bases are TGCGCCAGCAGCTTGATCAGCGGGAGGGAGACCCAGTACTTC.

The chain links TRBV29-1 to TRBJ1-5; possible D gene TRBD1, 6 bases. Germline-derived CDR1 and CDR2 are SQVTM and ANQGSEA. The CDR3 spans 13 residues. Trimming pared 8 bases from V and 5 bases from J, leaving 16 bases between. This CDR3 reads CSPSEGGHQPQHF. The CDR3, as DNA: TGCAGCCCGTCAGAGGGGGGCCATCAGCCCCAGCATTTT. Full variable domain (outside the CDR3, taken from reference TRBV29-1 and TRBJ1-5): SAVISQKPSRDICQRGTSLTIQCQVDSQVTMMFWYRQQPGQSLTLIATANQGSEATYESGFVIDKFPISRPNLTFSTLTVSNMSPEDSSIYLCSPSEGGHQPQHFGDGTRLSIL.

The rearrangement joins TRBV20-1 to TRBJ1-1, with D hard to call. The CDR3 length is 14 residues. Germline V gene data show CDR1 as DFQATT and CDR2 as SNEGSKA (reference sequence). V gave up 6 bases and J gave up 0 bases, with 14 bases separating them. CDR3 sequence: CSAKPSYMNTEAFF. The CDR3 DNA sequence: TGCAGTGCCAAGCCCAGCTACATGAACACTGAAGCTTTCTTT.

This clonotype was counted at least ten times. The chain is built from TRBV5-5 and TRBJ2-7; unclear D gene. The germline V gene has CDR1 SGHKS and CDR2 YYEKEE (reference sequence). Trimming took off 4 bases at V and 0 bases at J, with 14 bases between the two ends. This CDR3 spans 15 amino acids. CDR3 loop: CASSLVNYLSYEQYF. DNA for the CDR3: TGTGCCAGCAGCCTAGTAAACTACCTCTCCTACGAGCAGTACTTC.

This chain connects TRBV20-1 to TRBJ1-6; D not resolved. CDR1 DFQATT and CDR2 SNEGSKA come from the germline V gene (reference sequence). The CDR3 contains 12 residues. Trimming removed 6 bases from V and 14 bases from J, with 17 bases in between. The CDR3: CSAKVIPPTLHF. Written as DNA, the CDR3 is TGCAGTGCCAAGGTCATACCACCAACCCTCCACTTT.

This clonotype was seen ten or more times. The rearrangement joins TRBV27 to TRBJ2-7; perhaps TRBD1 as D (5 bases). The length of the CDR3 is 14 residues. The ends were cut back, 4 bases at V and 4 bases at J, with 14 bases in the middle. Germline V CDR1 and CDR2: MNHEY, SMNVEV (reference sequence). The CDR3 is CASSSVDSSYEQYF. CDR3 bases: TGTGCCAGCAGTTCAGTCGACAGCTCATACGAGCAGTACTTC.

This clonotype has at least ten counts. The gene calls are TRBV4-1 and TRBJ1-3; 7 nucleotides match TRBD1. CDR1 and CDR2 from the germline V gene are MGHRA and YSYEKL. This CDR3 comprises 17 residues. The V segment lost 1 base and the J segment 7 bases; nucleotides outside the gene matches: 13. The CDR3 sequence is CASSQVFRGPLFNTIYF. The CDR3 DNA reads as TGCGCCAGCAGCCAAGTGTTTAGGGGGCCGCTCTTCAACACCATATATTTT.

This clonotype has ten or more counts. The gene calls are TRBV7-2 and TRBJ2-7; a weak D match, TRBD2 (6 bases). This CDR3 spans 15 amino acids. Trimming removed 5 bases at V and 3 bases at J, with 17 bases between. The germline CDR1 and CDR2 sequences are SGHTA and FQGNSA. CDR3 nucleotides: TGTGCCAGCAGCCTGCTGGAGGGCAGTTTCTACGAGCAGTACTTC. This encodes CASSLLEGSFYEQYF.

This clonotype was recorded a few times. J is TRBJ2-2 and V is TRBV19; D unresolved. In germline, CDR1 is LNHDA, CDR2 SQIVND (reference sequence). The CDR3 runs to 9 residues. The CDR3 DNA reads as TGTATCGCCCCCGGGGAGCTGTTTTTT. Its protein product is CIAPGELFF.

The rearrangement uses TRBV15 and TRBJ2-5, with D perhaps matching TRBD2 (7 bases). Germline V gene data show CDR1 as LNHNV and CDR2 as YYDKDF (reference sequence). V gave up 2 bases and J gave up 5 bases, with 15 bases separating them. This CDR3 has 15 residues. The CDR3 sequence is CATSRSEGGRETQYF. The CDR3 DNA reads TGTGCCACCAGCAGATCAGAGGGGGGGAGGGAGACCCAGTACTTC.

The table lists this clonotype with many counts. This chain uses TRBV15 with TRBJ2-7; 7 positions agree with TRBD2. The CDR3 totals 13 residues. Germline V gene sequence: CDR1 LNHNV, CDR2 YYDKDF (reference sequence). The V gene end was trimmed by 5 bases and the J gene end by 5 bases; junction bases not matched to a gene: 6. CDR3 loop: CATSQRTRDEQYF. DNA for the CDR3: TGTGCCACCAGCCAGAGGACTAGGGACGAGCAGTACTTC. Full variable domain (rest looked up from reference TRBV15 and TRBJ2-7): DAMVIQNPRYQVTQFGKPVTLSCSQTLNHNVMYWYQQKSSQAPKLLFHYYDKDFNNEADTPDNFQSRRPNTSFCFLDIRSPGLGDTAMYLCATSQRTRDEQYFGPGTRLTVT.

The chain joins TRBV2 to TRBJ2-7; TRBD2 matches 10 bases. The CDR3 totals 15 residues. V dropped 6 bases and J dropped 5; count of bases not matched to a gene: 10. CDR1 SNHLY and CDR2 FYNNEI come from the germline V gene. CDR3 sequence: CASRARTSGRHEQYF. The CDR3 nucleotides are TGTGCCAGCAGGGCGAGGACTAGCGGTAGGCACGAGCAGTACTTC.

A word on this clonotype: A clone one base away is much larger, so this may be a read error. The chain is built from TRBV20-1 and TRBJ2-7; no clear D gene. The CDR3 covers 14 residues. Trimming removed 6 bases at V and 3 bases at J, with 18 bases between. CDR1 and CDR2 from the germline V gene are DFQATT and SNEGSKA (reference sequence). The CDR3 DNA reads TGCAGTGCCGTTAGCCGACCATTTCACTACGAGCAGTACTTC. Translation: CSAVSRPFHYEQYF.

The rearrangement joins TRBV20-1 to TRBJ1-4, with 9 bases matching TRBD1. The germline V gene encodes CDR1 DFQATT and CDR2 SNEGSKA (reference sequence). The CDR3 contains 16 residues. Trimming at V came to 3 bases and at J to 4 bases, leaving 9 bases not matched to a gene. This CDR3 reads CSASLRTGEINEKLFF. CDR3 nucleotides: TGCAGTGCTAGTTTACGGACAGGGGAAATTAATGAAAAACTGTTTTTT.